This record looks at one T cell receptor beta chain sequence and its context. The data stem from a study of T cell responses to AZD1222 COVID-19 vaccine. Germline CDR1 reads LNHDA; CDR2 reads SQIVND (reference sequence). The CDR3 spans 18 residues. The V gene end was trimmed by 3 bases and the J gene end by 5 bases; junction bases not matched to a gene: 14. The repertoire was sequenced with immunoSEQ multiplex PCR; TCRdb's copy has only in-frame clones and lacks some. Of around 260,000 clones in the sample, 85% to 95% were seen once. Sequenced here: peripheral blood, sampled on day 0 of AZD1222 vaccination. This TCR came from an adult in good health. The V gene is TRBV19, the J gene TRBJ2-4, with 9 bases that match TRBD1. The CDR3 region is CASSMRGNGQGSENIQYF. CDR3 nucleotide sequence: TGTGCCAGTAGTATGAGGGGTAACGGACAGGGGAGCGAAAACATTCAGTACTTC. Combining the CDR3 with reference TRBV19 and TRBJ2-4 gives the whole variable domain DGGITQSPKYLFRKEGQNVTLSCEQNLNHDAMYWYRQDPGQGLRLIYYSQIVNDFQKGDIAEGYSVSREKKESFPLTVTSAQKNPTAFYLCASSMRGNGQGSENIQYFGAGTRLSVL.